This T cell receptor beta chain appears in the sequencing data of a study of cytomegalovirus exposure and HLA in healthy donors. Overall study: About 77 million unique TCRs from HLA-typed donors made up an early data release.

This PCR relied on a set of 60 Vbeta primers and 13 Jbeta primers. Sequencing was performed with immunoSEQ multiplex PCR; in TCRdb, only in-frame clones are kept and a portion is missing. Here the sample spans 33,000 or so clones, around 69% being singletons. Overall study findings and caveats: For TCR beta chains, V- and J-gene trimming was later linked to a missense DCLRE1C variant. Among donors in an Asian-associated ancestry cluster, a later analysis reportedly found fewer N-insertions than the approximately 670-donor mean.

The CDR3 covers 16 residues. V lost 4 bases, J lost 3 bases, and 15 bases lay in between. CDR1 and CDR2 from the germline V gene are SGHVS and FNYEAQ. Comments on this clone: Its antigen remains unknown.

The receptor's source is a woman in her twenties or thirties in good health and CMV-seropositive. Sequenced sample: PBMCs. V and J are TRBV7-6 and TRBJ2-2; no firm D call. CDR3 coding DNA: TGTGCCAGCAGCTCCATACTAAGGATCGACACCGGGGAGCTGTTTTTT. Its protein is CASSSILRIDTGELFF.